This TCR beta chain comes out of a study of cytomegalovirus exposure and HLA in healthy donors (dated by TCRdb to 2017 to 2019). Regarding the research as a whole: An earlier analysis of several hundred of the donors reported approximately 300 Gb of sequence data and some 120 million unique TCR beta sequences from about 179 million T cells. In addition to the first cohort of around 670 subjects, a separate validation cohort of 130 or so different subjects was used. In a later analysis, previously published TCR beta repertoires from 666 donors were re-analyzed and high-resolution HLA genotyping was added so that TCR occurrence patterns could be studied. To predict cytomegalovirus infection status, the study brought together high-throughput TCR immunosequencing, statistical association of individual TCRs with disease status, and machine learning. The number of donors typed differed by locus, with 629-630 for A, B, C, DRB1 and DQB1, around 520 for DQA1, some 570 for DPA1, and about 450 for DPB1. Class I and class II HLA loci were covered by the typing at four-digit resolution. Rather than drawing on any new phenotypic data, the later analysis identified candidate immune exposures from TCR beta sequences and the way those sequences occurred across donors. A later genetic analysis used genome-wide SNP genotypes for about 65% of the roughly 700 donors, treating that subset as a discovery cohort. The genetic ancestry cluster associated with self-reported Caucasian donors included about 84% of the roughly 400 genotyped donors. Several DR-DQ haplotypes were handled as single units for association and clustering because linkage in the cohort was strong. Using immunosequencing, the study profiled T cell repertoires from roughly 650 subjects and related those repertoires to cytomegalovirus serostatus. Among roughly 370 genotyped donors of the cohort, an average of approximately 250,000 unique TCR beta nucleotide sequences were sequenced per donor, roughly a sixth of them non-productive. The study aimed to test whether signatures of past pathogen exposure could be identified by cataloging public T cell receptors. All discovery cohort repertoires had been generated using a single sequencing platform. An early release covering about 600 HLA-typed donors comprised about 310 gigabases of sequencing data and 85 million to 100 million unique TCR sequences. Donor age, sex, ethnicity and CMV serostatus were compiled together with the repertoire data. An earlier analysis of several hundred of the donors applied high-throughput TCR beta sequencing to assess whether each TCR beta V gene segment acted as functional or pseudogenic.

On this clone: The target of this receptor is not known.

In total, approximately 610 healthy bone marrow donors made up the cohort. At the time of sampling, every cohort member was nominally healthy, though immune exposures that went unrecorded were likely present. CMV serostatus was recorded as positive for 250 to 300 and negative for about 50% of the 666 cohort members, whereas no CMV serostatus was recorded for the donor in question. A peripheral blood sample was collected from each donor, and TCR beta sequencing was performed on peripheral blood mononuclear cells. Genomic DNA extraction from the blood cell samples was performed with the Qiagen DNeasy Blood Extraction Kit. The CDR3 goes from the cysteine to the phenylalanine over 14 residues. Only CDR3 DNA is held: 42 bases, read in frame from base 1. In the germline V gene, CDR1 corresponds to SGDLS and CDR2 to YYNGEE. V is pared back by 3 bases and J by 1 base, with 10 bases lying between the germline termini.

Broad study findings and their caveats: In both the original and validation cohorts, the classifier was reported to diagnose cytomegalovirus status with high specificity and sensitivity. The study gave a list of under 200 TCR beta chains associated with cytomegalovirus. HLA typing was unavailable for some donors at each locus, so association tests used only the typed subset. A later analysis found that most CMV-associated TCR beta chains appeared HLA-restricted, with HLA associations seemingly driven largely by CMV exposure. Several of the top co-occurrence clusters appeared to be linked to parvovirus B19, influenza, CMV and Epstein-Barr virus, according to a later analysis. Because counts were too low, about 15 rarely observed V segments, including chromosome 9 orphons, were left out of the earlier analysis of a few hundred of the donors. When HLA alleles, especially DR and DQ, strongly co-occurred, attributing TCR associations to individual alleles was difficult. Some IMGT-functional V segments, including TRBV6-2 and TRBV6-3, could not be told apart with the 87-base-pair reads, so those segments were excluded. In a later genetic analysis, fewer N-insertions in productive TCRs were reported among donors in an Asian-associated ancestry cluster than the 666-donor mean. In a later analysis, the rate of TCR association differed among HLA loci, with DRB1 alleles having the most associated TCRs and HLA-C alleles having the fewest. Across donors, most TCR sequences were observed very rarely, whereas some public TCRs were present in many individuals. In vitro tests confirmed that a few of the cytomegalovirus-associated TCR beta chains recognize cytomegalovirus antigens. A further reported finding was that TCR beta sequences accurately predicted the HLA-A and HLA-B alleles for most subjects in the first cohort. CMV serostatus was the only immune exposure information available for the cohort. It was suggested by the authors that the approach could potentially be generalized to other disease states and immunological phenotypes. In a later genetic analysis, a missense DCLRE1C variant was associated with V-gene and J-gene trimming of TCR beta chains, and the association was replicated in an independent cohort. The presence/absence analyses assumed that sequencing depth was roughly uniform across donors, and that assumption may not be true. In this cohort, only TCR beta chains were sequenced, and detectable features were limited by the absence of alpha or paired-chain data. In a later analysis, HLA-associated TCR beta chains showed more clonal expansion and lower generation probabilities than non-associated chains that were equally common. In a later analysis, around 17,000 TCR beta sequences were associated with specific HLA alleles at a false discovery rate of 0.05. A cluster of highly shared sequence variants was judged likely to be a technical artifact of the sequencing pipeline. In an earlier analysis of several hundred of the donors, most TCR beta V segments were observed in productive rearrangements about 90% or about 30% of the time, broadly matching IMGT annotations. Linkage disequilibrium might explain the correlated functional status among segregating V segments, but an unknown experimental factor could not be ruled out.

The library was built by means of the immunoSEQ multiplex PCR assay. The multiplex PCR relied on a mix of 60 forward primers for TCR Vbeta segments and 13 reverse primers for TCR Jbeta segments. Amplification of the CDR3 region of rearranged TCR beta genes was performed with a multiplex PCR assay on genomic DNA. The Illumina HiSeq System was used to sequence the amplified TCR beta libraries as 87-base-pair reads. Per the source publication's procedure: Across the roughly 700 repertoires, a later analysis counted some 81 million unique TCR beta chains, roughly 11 million of which were shared by at least two donors. A nearest-neighbor algorithm error-corrected the raw reads and collapsed the reads into unique sequences, merging closely related sequences to remove PCR and sequencing errors. To assign V, D and J gene segments, CDR3 sequences were aligned to IMGT reference sequences. For a sequence to be retained, a match of at least six nucleotides to both a V gene segment and a J gene segment was required. A rearrangement was called productive if the CDR3 had no stop codons and remained in frame with V and J, and every other rearrangement was called non-productive. CDR3 was defined according to IMGT convention as the region running from the second conserved V-encoded cysteine to the conserved J-encoded phenylalanine. Sequences without an unambiguous match to a single V gene segment were excluded from the earlier analysis of approximately 600 of the donors. An earlier analysis of several hundred of the donors called V segments functional above 56.7% productive rearrangements and segregating when the between-donor standard deviation exceeded 5%. A statistical classification framework was developed to diagnose cytomegalovirus status using the catalog of TCR beta chain sequences. A later analysis assigned V and J genes by comparing TCR nucleotide sequences with IMGT/GENE-DB human TR gene sequences. The TCRdist pipeline was used in a later analysis to assign CDR3 sequences and most-parsimonious VDJ recombination scenarios. In a later analysis, each TCR beta chain was defined by its CDR3 amino acid sequence together with its V-gene family, and reads lacking a unique V-gene family were excluded. To address suspected cross-contamination and a sequencing artifact, a later analysis removed a few hundred highly shared, low-generation-probability nucleotide sequences. In a later analysis, a clonal expansion index was calculated for each public chain from normalized within-repertoire ranks of inferred template counts. In a later analysis, generation probabilities were computed using a VDJ recombination model fitted to out-of-frame rearrangements, and the results were checked against IGoR. Hypergeometric tests were used in a later analysis to score TCR-TCR, TCR-HLA and TCR-CMV co-occurrence, with a repertoire-size bias correction applied to the TCR pairs. In a later analysis, false discovery rates were estimated by permuting HLA or CMV assignments 20 times. A later analysis grouped co-occurring TCRs with DBSCAN, adding TCRdist sequence similarity when clustering within HLA-allele-positive subsets. Co-occurrence clustering excluded repertoires with fewer than 30,000 or more than 120,000 public chains, plus five with anomalous nucleotide sharing. TCRdb holds this immuneACCESS table with in-frame rearrangements only. Some clones are missing; in checked studies, unresolved V genes explain under half, and the rest has no known cause. D and trimming come from the DNA, and the V and J calls and clone size come from that table. The table held for this sample gives 30,000 to 40,000 clones. Of the sample, 5.5% to 7% is held by the ten largest clones.

The rearranged chain carries TRBV9 and TRBJ1-1; the D segment cannot be called with confidence. The sample consisted of PBMCs. The TCR comes from a human donor in good health. This receptor has the CDR3 CASSARSQNTEAFF. The DNA sequence is given as TGTGCCAGCAGCGCCCGGTCTCAGAACACTGAAGCTTTCTTT.